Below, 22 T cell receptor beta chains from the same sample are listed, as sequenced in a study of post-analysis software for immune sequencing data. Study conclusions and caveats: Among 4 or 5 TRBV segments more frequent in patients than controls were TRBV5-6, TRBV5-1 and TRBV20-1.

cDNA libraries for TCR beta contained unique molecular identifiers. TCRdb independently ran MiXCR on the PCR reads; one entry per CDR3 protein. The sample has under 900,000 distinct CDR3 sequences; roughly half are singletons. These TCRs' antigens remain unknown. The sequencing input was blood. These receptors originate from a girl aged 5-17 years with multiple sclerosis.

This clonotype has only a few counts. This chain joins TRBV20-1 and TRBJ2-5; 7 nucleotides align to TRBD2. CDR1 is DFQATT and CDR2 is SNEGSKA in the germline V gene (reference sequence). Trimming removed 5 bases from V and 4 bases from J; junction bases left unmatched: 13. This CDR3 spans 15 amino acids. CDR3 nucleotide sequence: TGCAGTGCTCAAGGGGAGGGCCGCATCCGAGAGACCCAGTACTTC. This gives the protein CSAQGEGRIRETQYF.

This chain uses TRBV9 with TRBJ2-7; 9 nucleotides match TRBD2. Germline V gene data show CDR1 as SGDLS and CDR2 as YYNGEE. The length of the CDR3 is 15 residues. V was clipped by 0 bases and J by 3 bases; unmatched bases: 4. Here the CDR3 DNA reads TGTGCCAGCAGCGTAGATCCTAGCGGGAACTACGAGCAGTACTTC. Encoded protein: CASSVDPSGNYEQYF.

The CDR3 reads CAISEAREKEKTDTQYF. CDR3 in DNA: TGTGCCATCAGTGAGGCTCGTGAAAAAGAAAAGACAGATACGCAGTATTTT. This chain connects TRBV10-3 to TRBJ2-3; D gene unclear. The V end lost 2 bases, the J end lost 3 bases, and 18 bases lay between the germline ends. The CDR3 runs to 17 residues. CDR1 ENHRY and CDR2 SYGVKD come from the germline V gene.

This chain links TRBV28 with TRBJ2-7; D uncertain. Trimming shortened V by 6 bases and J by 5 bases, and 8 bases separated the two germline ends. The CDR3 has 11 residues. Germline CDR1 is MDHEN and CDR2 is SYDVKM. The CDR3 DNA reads TGTGCCAGCAGGTTAGCCCACGAGCAGTACTTC. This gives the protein CASRLAHEQYF.

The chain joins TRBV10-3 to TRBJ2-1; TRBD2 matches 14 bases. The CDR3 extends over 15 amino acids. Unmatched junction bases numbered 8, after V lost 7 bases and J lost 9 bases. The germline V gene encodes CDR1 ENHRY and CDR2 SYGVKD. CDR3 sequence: CAITKGLAGEGEQFF. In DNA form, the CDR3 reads TGTGCCATCACCAAGGGACTAGCGGGAGAGGGTGAGCAGTTCTTC.

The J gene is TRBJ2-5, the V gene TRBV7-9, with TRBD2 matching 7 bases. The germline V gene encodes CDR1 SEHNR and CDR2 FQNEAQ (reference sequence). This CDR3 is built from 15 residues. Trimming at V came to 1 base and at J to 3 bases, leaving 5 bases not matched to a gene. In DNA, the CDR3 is TGTGCCAGCAGCTTAGGGCGGCTAGCGGAAGAGACCCAGTACTTC. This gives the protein CASSLGRLAEETQYF.

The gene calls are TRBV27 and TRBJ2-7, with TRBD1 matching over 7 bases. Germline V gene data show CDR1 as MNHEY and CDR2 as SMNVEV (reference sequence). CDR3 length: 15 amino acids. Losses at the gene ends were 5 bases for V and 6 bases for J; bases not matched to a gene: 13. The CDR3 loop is CASSTRDSPAVEQYF. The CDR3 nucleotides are TGTGCCAGCAGTACACGGGACAGCCCGGCGGTCGAGCAGTACTTC.

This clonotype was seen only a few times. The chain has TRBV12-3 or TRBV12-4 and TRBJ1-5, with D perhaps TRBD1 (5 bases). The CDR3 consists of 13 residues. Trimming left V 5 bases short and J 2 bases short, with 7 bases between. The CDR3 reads CASSGGRNQPQHF. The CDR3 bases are TGTGCCAGCAGTGGGGGACGCAATCAGCCCCAGCATTTT.

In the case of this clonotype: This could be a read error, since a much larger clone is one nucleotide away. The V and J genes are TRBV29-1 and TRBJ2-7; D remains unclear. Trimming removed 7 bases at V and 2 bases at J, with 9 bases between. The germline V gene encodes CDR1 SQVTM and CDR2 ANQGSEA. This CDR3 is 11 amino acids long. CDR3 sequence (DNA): TGCAGCGGTACGAACGCCTACGAGCAGTACTTC. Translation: CSGTNAYEQYF.

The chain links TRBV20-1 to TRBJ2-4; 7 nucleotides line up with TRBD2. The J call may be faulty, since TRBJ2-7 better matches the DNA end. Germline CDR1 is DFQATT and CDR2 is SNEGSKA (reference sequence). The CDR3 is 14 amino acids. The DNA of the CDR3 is TGCAGTGCAACCGGGCTAGCGGACCCCTACGAGCAGTACTTC. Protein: CSATGLADPYEQYF.

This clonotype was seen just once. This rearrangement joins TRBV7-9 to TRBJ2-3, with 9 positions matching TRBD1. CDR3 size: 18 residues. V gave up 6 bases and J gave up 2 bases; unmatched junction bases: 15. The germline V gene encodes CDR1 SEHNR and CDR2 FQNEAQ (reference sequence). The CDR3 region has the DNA TGTGCCAGCAGACCAAATAACAGGGGGCCGAGCGACACAGATACGCAGTATTTT. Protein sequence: CASRPNNRGPSDTDTQYF.

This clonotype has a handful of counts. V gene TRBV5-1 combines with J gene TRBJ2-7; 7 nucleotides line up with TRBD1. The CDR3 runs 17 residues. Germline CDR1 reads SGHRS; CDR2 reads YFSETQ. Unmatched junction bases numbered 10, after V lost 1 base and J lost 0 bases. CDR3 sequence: CASSLRTGVWSSYEQYF. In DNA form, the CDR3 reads TGCGCCAGCAGCTTGCGGACAGGAGTATGGAGCTCCTACGAGCAGTACTTC.

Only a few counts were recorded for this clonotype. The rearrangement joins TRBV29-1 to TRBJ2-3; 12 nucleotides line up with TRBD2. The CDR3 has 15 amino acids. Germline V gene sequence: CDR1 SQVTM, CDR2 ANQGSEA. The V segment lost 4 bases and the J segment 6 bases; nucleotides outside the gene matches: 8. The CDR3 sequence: CSVVRTSGTFDTQYF. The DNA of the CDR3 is TGCAGCGTTGTCCGGACTAGCGGGACCTTTGATACGCAGTATTTT.

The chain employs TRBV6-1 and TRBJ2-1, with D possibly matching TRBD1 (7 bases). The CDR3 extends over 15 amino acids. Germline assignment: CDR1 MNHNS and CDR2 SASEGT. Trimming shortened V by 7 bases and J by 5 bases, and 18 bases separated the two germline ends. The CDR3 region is CASIWAGQLNNEQFF. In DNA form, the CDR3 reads TGTGCCAGCATTTGGGCGGGACAGCTTAACAATGAGCAGTTCTTC.

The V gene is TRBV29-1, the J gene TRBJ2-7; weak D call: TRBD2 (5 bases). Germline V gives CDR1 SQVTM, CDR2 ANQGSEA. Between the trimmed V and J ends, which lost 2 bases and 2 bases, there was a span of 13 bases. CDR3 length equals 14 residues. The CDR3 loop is CSVETQRPTYEQYF. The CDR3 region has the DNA TGCAGCGTTGAAACCCAGCGGCCAACCTACGAGCAGTACTTC.

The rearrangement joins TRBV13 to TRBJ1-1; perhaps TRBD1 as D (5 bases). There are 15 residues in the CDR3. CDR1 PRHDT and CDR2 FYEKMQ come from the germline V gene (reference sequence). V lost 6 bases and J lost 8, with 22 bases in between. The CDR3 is CASREEGRGGVEAFF. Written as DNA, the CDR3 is TGTGCCAGCAGAGAGGAGGGGCGGGGGGGAGTGGAAGCTTTCTTT.

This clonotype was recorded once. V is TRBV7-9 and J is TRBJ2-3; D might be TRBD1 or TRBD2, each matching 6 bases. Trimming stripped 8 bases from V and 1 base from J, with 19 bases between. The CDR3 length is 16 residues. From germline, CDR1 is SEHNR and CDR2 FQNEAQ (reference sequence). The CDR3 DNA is TGTGCCAGCGGTCAGGGGAGGCCCCGGGGCACAGATACGCAGTATTTT. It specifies CASGQGRPRGTDTQYF.

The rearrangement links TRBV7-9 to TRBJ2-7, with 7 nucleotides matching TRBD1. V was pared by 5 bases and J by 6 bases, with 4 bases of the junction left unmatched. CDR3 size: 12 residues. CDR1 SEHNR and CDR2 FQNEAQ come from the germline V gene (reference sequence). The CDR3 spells CASSVHRGEQYF. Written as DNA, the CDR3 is TGTGCCAGCAGCGTTCACAGGGGCGAGCAGTACTTC. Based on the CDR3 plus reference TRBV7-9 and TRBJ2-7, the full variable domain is DTGVSQNPRHKITKRGQNVTFRCDPISEHNRLYWYRQTLGQGPEFLTYFQNEAQLEKSRLLSDRFSAERPKGSFSTLEIQRTEQGDSAMYLCASSVHRGEQYFGPGTRLTVT.

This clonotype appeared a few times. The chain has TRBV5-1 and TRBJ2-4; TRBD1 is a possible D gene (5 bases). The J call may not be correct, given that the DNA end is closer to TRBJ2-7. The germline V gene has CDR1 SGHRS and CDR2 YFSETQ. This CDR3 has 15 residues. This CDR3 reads CASSGEAGRAYEQYF. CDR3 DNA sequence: TGCGCCAGCAGCGGAGAGGCTGGCAGGGCCTACGAGCAGTACTTC.

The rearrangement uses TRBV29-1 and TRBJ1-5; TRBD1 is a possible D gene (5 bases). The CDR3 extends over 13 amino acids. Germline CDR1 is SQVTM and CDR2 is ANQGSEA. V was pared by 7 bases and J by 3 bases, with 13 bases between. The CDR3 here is CSARDDPNQPQHF. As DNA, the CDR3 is TGCAGCGCCCGGGACGACCCCAATCAGCCCCAGCATTTT.

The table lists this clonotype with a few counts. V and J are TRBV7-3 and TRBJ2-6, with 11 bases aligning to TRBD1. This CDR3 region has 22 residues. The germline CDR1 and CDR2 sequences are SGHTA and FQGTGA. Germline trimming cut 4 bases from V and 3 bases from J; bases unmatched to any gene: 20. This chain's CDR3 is CASSSPILRLGTGGYGANVLTF. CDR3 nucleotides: TGTGCCAGCAGCTCCCCTATTCTTCGGCTCGGGACAGGGGGTTATGGGGCCAACGTCCTGACTTTC.

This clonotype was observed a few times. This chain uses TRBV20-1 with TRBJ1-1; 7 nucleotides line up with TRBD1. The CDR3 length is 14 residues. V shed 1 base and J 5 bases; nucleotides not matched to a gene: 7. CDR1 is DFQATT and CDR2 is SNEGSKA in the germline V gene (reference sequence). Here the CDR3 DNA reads TGCAGTGCTAGAGTCAGGGGGGGGGTGACTGAAGCTTTCTTT. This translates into CSARVRGGVTEAFF.